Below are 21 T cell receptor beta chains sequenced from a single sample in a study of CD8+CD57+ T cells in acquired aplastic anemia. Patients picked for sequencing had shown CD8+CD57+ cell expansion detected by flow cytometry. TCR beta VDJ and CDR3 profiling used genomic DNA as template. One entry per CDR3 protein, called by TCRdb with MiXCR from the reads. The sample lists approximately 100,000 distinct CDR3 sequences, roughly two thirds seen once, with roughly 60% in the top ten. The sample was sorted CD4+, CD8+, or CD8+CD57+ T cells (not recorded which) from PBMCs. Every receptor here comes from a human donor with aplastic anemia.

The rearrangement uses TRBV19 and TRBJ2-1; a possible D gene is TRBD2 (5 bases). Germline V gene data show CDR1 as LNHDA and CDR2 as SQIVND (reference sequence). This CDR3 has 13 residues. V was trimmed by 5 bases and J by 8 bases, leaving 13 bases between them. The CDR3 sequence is CASSLRLIDEQFF. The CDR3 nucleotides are TGTGCCAGTAGTCTAAGACTAATAGATGAGCAGTTCTTC.

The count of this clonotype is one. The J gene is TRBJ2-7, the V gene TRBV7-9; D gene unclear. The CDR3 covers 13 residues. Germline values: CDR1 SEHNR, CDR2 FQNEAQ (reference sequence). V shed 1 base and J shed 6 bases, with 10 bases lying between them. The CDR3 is CASSLGVGSEQYF. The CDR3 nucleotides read TGTGCCAGCAGCTTAGGGGTGGGATCCGAGCAGTACTTC. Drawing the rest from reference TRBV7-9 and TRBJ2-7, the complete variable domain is DTGVSQNPRHKITKRGQNVTFRCDPISEHNRLYWYRQTLGQGPEFLTYFQNEAQLEKSRLLSDRFSAERPKGSFSTLEIQRTEQGDSAMYLCASSLGVGSEQYFGPGTRLTVT.

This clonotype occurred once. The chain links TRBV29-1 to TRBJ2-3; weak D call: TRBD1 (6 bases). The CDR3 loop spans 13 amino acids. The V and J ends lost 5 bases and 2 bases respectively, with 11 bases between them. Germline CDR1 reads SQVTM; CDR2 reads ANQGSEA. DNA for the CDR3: TGCAGCGTTAAATCAGGGGCCACAGATACGCAGTATTTT. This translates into CSVKSGATDTQYF.

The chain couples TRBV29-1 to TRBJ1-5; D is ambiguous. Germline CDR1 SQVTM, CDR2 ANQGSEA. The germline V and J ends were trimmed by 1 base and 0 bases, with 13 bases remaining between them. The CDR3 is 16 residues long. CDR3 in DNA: TGCAGCGTTGAAGTTAAAACACCAAATAGCAATCAGCCCCAGCATTTT. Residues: CSVEVKTPNSNQPQHF.

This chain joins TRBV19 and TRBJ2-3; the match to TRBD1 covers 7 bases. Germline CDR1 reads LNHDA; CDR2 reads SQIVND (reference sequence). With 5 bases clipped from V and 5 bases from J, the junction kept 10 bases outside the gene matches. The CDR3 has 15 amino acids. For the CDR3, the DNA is TGTGCCAGTAGTTACTTACAGGGGAAGGGAGATACGCAGTATTTT. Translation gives CASSYLQGKGDTQYF.

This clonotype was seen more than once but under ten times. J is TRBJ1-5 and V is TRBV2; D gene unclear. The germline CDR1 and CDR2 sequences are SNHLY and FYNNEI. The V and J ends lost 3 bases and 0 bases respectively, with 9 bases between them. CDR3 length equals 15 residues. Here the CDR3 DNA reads TGTGCCAGCAGTGACAGCAATTATAGCAATCAGCCCCAGCATTTT. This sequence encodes CASSDSNYSNQPQHF. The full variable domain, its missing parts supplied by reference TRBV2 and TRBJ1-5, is EPEVTQTPSHQVTQMGQEVILRCVPISNHLYFYWYRQILGQKVEFLVSFYNNEISEKSEIFDDQFSVERPDGSNFTLKIRSTKLEDSAMYFCASSDSNYSNQPQHFGDGTRLSIL.

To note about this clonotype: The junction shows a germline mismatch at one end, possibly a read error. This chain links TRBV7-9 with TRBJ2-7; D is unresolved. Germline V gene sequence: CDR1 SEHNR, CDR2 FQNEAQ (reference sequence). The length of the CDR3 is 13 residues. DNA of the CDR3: TGCGCCAGCAGCCCGAGCGCCACCTACGAGCAGTACTTC. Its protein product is CASSPSATYEQYF.

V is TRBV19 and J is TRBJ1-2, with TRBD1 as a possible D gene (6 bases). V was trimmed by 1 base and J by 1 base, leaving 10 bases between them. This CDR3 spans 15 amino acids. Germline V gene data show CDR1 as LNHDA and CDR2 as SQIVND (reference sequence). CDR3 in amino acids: CASSIGGLDNYGYTF. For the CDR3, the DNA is TGTGCCAGTAGTATAGGGGGGCTAGATAACTATGGCTACACCTTC.

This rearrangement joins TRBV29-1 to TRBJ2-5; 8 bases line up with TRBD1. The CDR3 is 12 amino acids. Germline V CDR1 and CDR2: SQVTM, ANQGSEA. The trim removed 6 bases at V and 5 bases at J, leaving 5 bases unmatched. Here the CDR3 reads CSVTTGGETQYF. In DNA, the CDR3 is TGCAGCGTCACCACAGGGGGGGAGACCCAGTACTTC.

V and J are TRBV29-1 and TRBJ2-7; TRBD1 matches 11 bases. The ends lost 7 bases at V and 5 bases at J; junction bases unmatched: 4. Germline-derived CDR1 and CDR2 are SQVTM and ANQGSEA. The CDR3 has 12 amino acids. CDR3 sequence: CSGTGGVDEQYF. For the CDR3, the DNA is TGCAGCGGGACAGGGGGCGTCGACGAGCAGTACTTC.

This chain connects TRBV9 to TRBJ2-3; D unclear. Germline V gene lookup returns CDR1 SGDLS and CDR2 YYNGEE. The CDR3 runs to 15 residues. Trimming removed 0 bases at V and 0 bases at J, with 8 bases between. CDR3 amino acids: CASSVDVGSTDTQYF. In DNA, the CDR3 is TGTGCCAGCAGCGTAGATGTCGGGAGCACAGATACGCAGTATTTT.

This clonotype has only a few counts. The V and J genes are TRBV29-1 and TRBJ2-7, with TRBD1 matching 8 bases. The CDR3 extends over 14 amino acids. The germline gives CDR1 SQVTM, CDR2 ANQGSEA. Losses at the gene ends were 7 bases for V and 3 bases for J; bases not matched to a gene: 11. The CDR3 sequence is CSARGRGRNYEQYF. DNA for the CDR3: TGCAGCGCCCGGGGCAGGGGGCGTAACTACGAGCAGTACTTC.

The CDR3 is CATSRGGSTYEQYF. Here the CDR3 DNA reads TGTGCCACCAGCAGAGGAGGCAGCACCTACGAGCAGTACTTC. The chain uses TRBV15 and TRBJ2-7; the D is unclear. Germline CDR1 is LNHNV and CDR2 is YYDKDF (reference sequence). V was clipped by 1 base and J by 2 bases, with 9 bases between them. The CDR3 extends over 14 amino acids.

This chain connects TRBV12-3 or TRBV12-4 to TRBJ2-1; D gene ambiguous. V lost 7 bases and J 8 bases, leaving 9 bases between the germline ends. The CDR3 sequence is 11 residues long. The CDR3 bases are TGTGCCAGCACCTCTGGCGATGAGCAGTTCTTC. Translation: CASTSGDEQFF.

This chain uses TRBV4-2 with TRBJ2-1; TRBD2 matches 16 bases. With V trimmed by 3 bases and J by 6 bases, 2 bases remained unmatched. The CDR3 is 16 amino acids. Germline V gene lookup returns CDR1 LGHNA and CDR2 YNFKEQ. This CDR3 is CASSQGTSGGVNEQFF. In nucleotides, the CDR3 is TGTGCCAGCAGCCAGGGGACTAGCGGGGGGGTCAATGAGCAGTTCTTC.

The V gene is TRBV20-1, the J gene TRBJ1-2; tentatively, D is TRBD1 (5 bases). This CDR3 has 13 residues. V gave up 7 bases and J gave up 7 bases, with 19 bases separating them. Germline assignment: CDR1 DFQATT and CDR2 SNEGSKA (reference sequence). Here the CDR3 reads CSGTSGPVSGYTF. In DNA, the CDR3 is TGCAGTGGCACCTCGGGGCCGGTGAGTGGCTACACCTTC.

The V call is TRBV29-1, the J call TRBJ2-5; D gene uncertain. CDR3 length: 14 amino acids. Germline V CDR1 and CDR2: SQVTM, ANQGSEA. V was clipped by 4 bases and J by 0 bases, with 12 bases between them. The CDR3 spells CSVARVGYQETQYF. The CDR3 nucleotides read TGCAGCGTTGCCCGGGTGGGGTACCAAGAGACCCAGTACTTC. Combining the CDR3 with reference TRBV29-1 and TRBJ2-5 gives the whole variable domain SAVISQKPSRDICQRGTSLTIQCQVDSQVTMMFWYRQQPGQSLTLIATANQGSEATYESGFVIDKFPISRPNLTFSTLTVSNMSPEDSSIYLCSVARVGYQETQYFGPGTRLLVL.

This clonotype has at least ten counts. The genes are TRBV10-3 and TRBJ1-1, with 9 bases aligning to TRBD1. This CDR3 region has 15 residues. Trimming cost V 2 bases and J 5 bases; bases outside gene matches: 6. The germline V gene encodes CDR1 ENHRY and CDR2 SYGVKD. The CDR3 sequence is CAISEAGQGKTEAFF. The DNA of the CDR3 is TGTGCCATCAGTGAGGCGGGACAGGGTAAAACTGAAGCTTTCTTT.

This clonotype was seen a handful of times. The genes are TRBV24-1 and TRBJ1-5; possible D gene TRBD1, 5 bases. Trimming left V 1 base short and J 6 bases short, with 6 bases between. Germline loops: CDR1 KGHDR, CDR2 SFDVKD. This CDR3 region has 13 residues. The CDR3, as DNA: TGTGCCACCAGTGATTTTGGGGGTCAGCCCCAGCATTTT. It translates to CATSDFGGQPQHF.

The CDR3 DNA reads as TGTGCCAGCAGCCGAGAGGTAGCGGGAGCGGCCCAGTACTTC. Its translation: CASSREVAGAAQYF. The chain links TRBV7-8 to TRBJ2-5; the match to TRBD2 covers 9 bases. The CDR3 has 14 residues. Germline loops: CDR1 SGHVS, CDR2 FQNEAQ. The V gene end was trimmed by 5 bases and the J gene end by 9 bases; junction bases not matched to a gene: 10.

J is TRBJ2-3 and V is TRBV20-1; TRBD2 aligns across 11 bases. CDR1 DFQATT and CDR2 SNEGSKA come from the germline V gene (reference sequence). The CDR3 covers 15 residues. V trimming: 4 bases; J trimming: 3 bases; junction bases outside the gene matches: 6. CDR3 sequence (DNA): TGCAGTGCTACCGATACTAGCGGGAGAACAGATACGCAGTATTTT. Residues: CSATDTSGRTDTQYF.